This T cell receptor beta chain was sequenced during a study of T cell responses to AZD1222 COVID-19 vaccine. Whole-study results and caveats: Regions 160-218 and 743-854 held dominance among vaccine-associated CD4 TCRs, which spanned spike. Reportedly, nearly half the spike-specific TCRs target unmutated variant regions. White British people made up most donors, females outnumbered males, and clonal diversity was possibly underestimated. The breadth and depth of Spike-specific TCRs increased once two AZD1222 doses had been given.

The table lists this clone with a count of one. Its antigen is still unknown. Germline V CDR1 and CDR2: MDHEN, SYDVKM. This CDR3 spans 13 amino acids. Trimming shortened V by 10 bases and J by 0 bases, and 10 bases separated the two germline ends. Profiling relied on immunoSEQ multiplex PCR, and the TCRdb table lists in-frame clones only, not all of them. Seen here are under 200,000 clones, roughly 92% observed once, and the top ten hold approximately 4%. The origin of this receptor is an adult who received the MenACWY meningococcal vaccine as a control. The chain is built from TRBV28 and TRBJ1-3; no firm D call. Sample: peripheral blood, taken 28 days after the second dose of the MenACWY control vaccine. In DNA form, the CDR3 reads TGTGCCATCCAGCAGAGCTCTGGAAACACCATATATTTT. Amino acid sequence: CAIQQSSGNTIYF.